This TCR beta chain was profiled in a study of cytomegalovirus exposure and HLA in healthy donors. Germline values: CDR1 MNHNS, CDR2 SASEGT. The CDR3 loop spans 15 amino acids. As concerns this clone: Its specificity is not known.

General study results and limits: A reported reduction in N-insertions relative to the approximately 690-donor mean was seen in an Asian-associated ancestry cluster in a later analysis. Follow-up analysis found HLA locus-dependent TCR association rates, highest for DRB1 and lowest for HLA-C. The study recorded 150 to 200 TCR beta chains that were cytomegalovirus-associated. Accurate prediction of HLA-A and HLA-B alleles (for most subjects) was reportedly achieved from TCR beta sequences.

PCR amplification relied on 60 Vbeta primers (plus 13 Jbeta primers). Libraries were prepared by immunoSEQ multiplex PCR; TCRdb keeps only in-frame clonotypes and omits some of them. The sample carries about 160,000 clones, roughly four fifths recorded once. This chain links TRBV6-1 with TRBJ2-5, with 9 positions matching TRBD1. The J call may be in error: the DNA end matches TRBJ2-7 better. The sequencing sample was made of PBMCs. This TCR came from a woman between 45 and 65 years old in good health and CMV-seropositive. The CDR3: CASSALTGGLGEQYF. DNA of the CDR3: TGTGCCAGCAGTGCGTTGACAGGGGGACTTGGCGAGCAGTACTTC.